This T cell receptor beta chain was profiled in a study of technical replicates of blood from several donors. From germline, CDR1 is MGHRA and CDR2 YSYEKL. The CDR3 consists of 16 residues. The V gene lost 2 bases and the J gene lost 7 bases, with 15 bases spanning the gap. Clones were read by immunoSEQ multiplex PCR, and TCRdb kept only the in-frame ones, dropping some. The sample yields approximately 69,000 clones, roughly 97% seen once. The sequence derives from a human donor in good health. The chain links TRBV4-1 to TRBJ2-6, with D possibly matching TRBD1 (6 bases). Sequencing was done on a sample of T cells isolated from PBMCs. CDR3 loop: CASSQSQGLGANVLTF. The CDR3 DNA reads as TGCGCCAGCAGCCAATCCCAGGGGTTGGGAGCCAACGTCCTGACTTTC.